The sequence of this T cell receptor beta chain was determined in a study of beta chain features in type 1 diabetes. This clone was observed a few times. The antigen is not known. Study-level results: There was a moderate but significant shortening of TCRB CDR3s in all four CD4+ subsets of Type 1 diabetes patients. Possibly, sequencing cDNA over-represented cells that had high TCR expression levels.

The investigators reverse transcribed all of the isolated RNA, so they sequenced expressed TCRB transcripts. Naive, central memory and regulatory T cell samples produced a mean of around 4 million reads. Sequencing used immunoSEQ multiplex PCR; TCRdb keeps in-frame clones, though not all of them. This sample has hundreds of thousands of clones; under 15% occur once, and the top ten carry less than 0.025%. The CDR3 spans 13 residues. Germline values: CDR1 SQVTM, CDR2 ANQGSEA. J gave up 5 bases and V 6 bases, and 9 bases lay outside the gene matches. Sampling consisted of one heparinised blood draw per donor, averaging approximately 120 mL.

What was sequenced was naive CD4+ T cells from blood. The rearrangement uses TRBV29-1 and TRBJ1-2; TRBD1 agrees at 7 bases. This TCR came from a man aged 18 to 30 with type 1 diabetes. The CDR3 DNA reads as TGCAGCGTCACAGGGGTCTCTCCTTATGGCTACACCTTC. Translated: CSVTGVSPYGYTF. Filled out from reference TRBV29-1 and TRBJ1-2, the complete variable domain reads SAVISQKPSRDICQRGTSLTIQCQVDSQVTMMFWYRQQPGQSLTLIATANQGSEATYESGFVIDKFPISRPNLTFSTLTVSNMSPEDSSIYLCSVTGVSPYGYTFGSGTRLTVV.